This T cell receptor (beta chain) appears in the sequencing data of a study of cytotoxic CD8 clonotypes in ibrutinib-treated CLL. Only in-frame clones appear in the TCRdb table, and some are missing; sequencing was by immunoSEQ multiplex PCR. The sample carries about 14,000 clones, around 64% recorded once. This TCR was recovered from a human donor with chronic lymphocytic leukemia. The sample consisted of PBMCs, taken before ibrutinib treatment.

CDR3 nucleotides: TGTGCCAGCAGCCAAGAAGGAGGGGTGGCGACCGGGGAGCTGTTTTTT. This codes for CASSQEGGVATGELFF. The chain joins TRBV14 to TRBJ2-2; TRBD2 is a possible D gene (6 bases). This CDR3 is 16 amino acids long. V dropped 0 bases and J dropped 5 bases, with 13 bases sitting between them. Germline V CDR1 and CDR2: SGHDN, FVKESK.